The 21 T cell receptor beta chains listed next were all sequenced from one sample in a study of human T cells and chemical hapten exposure. Time point meaning: healthy volunteer bleed at 6 weeks. The total RNA was obtained from whole blood that was not fractionated. Each CDR3 protein is one row after TCRdb ran MiXCR on the RACE reads. The table has 35,000 to 50,000 distinct CDR3 sequences, 3.7% seen once. Sequences were obtained from whole blood. The receptors stem from a human donor in good health. Some clones in this sample may be carry-over from other donors' samples.

This clonotype was recorded at least ten times. J is TRBJ1-1 and V is TRBV29-1; D is uncertain. Deletions cut 6 bases from V and 3 bases from J, with 17 bases between. The CDR3 covers 14 residues. CDR1 and CDR2 (germline): SQVTM, ANQGSEA. The CDR3 DNA sequence: TGCAGCGTCGCCCGGACGGGAGGTTACACTGAAGCTTTCTTT. It encodes CSVARTGGYTEAFF. The variable domain in full, with the rest retrieved from reference TRBV29-1 and TRBJ1-1, is SAVISQKPSRDICQRGTSLTIQCQVDSQVTMMFWYRQQPGQSLTLIATANQGSEATYESGFVIDKFPISRPNLTFSTLTVSNMSPEDSSIYLCSVARTGGYTEAFFGQGTRLTVV.

This clonotype appeared many times. The genes are TRBV3-1 and TRBJ2-1, with D perhaps matching TRBD2 (5 bases). The CDR3 is made up of 13 amino acids. V lost 0 bases, J lost 7 bases, and 7 bases lay in between. The germline CDR1 and CDR2 sequences are LGHDT and YNNKEL (reference sequence). CDR3 DNA sequence: TGTGCCAGCAGCCAAGACGGGGAGAATGAGCAGTTCTTC. Protein: CASSQDGENEQFF.

The V and J genes are TRBV7-9 and TRBJ2-6; D unresolved. The germline CDR1 and CDR2 sequences are SEHNR and FQNEAQ (reference sequence). The V end lost 5 bases, the J end lost 0 bases, and 11 bases lay between the germline ends. This CDR3 is built from 16 residues. The DNA for the CDR3 is TGTGCCAGCAGCCCCGTTATAGACTCTGGGGCCAACGTCCTGACTTTC. Translation gives CASSPVIDSGANVLTF. Full variable domain (outside the CDR3, taken from reference TRBV7-9 and TRBJ2-6): DTGVSQNPRHKITKRGQNVTFRCDPISEHNRLYWYRQTLGQGPEFLTYFQNEAQLEKSRLLSDRFSAERPKGSFSTLEIQRTEQGDSAMYLCASSPVIDSGANVLTFGAGSRLTVL.

Points on this clonotype: This could be a read error, since a much larger clone is one nucleotide away. V and J are TRBV18 and TRBJ2-5, with D possibly matching TRBD1 (5 bases). With 0 bases removed from V and 4 bases from J, the gap between germline ends came to 9 bases. CDR1 KGHSH and CDR2 LQKENI come from the germline V gene. The CDR3 consists of 14 residues. CDR3 bases: TGTGCCAGCTCACCACCGGGGCATGGAGAGACCCAGTACTTC. Translation gives CASSPPGHGETQYF.

This clonotype was recorded at least ten times. The rearrangement joins TRBV5-1 to TRBJ1-1; the D is unclear. The CDR3 covers 15 residues. Trimming removed 0 bases from V and 0 bases from J, with 9 bases in between. The germline CDR1 and CDR2 sequences are SGHRS and YFSETQ. CDR3 loop: CASSLGIRLNTEAFF. CDR3 in DNA: TGCGCCAGCAGCTTGGGCATACGCTTGAACACTGAAGCTTTCTTT.

This clonotype was seen repeatedly, ten times or more. The chain joins TRBV6-1 to TRBJ1-5; D might be TRBD1 (5 bases). The CDR3 totals 13 residues. With 10 bases removed from V and 6 bases from J, the gap between germline ends came to 16 bases. Germline CDR1 is MNHNS and CDR2 is SASEGT. Here the CDR3 reads CATTLQVSQPQHF. The CDR3 DNA reads as TGTGCCACGACTTTACAGGTATCTCAGCCCCAGCATTTT.

This chain links TRBV5-1 with TRBJ2-3; D unresolved. The CDR3 extends over 14 amino acids. Looked up from germline, CDR1 is SGHRS and CDR2 is YFSETQ. Trimming stripped 5 bases from V and 0 bases from J, with 10 bases between. Written as DNA, the CDR3 is TGCGCCAGCAGGTCCGAGCATAGCACAGATACGCAGTATTTT. Residues: CASRSEHSTDTQYF.

In its sample, this clonotype is medium-sized. The chain uses TRBV11-2 and TRBJ2-3, with D uncertain. The CDR3 consists of 13 residues. Trimming left V 1 base short and J 2 bases short, with 4 bases between. Germline V lookup: CDR1 SGHAT, CDR2 FQNNGV. CDR3 in DNA: TGTGCCAGCAGCTTAGTCCTCACAGATACGCAGTATTTT. Its protein is CASSLVLTDTQYF.

As for this clonotype: A read error may be the cause here, since a much bigger clone is one base away. This rearrangement joins TRBV27 to TRBJ1-2; D is perhaps TRBD1 (5 bases). Germline V gene sequence: CDR1 MNHEY, CDR2 SMNVEV (reference sequence). This CDR3 region has 14 residues. CDR3 nucleotides: TGTACCAGCAGTTTTGGGGGGTATGGATATGGCTACACCTTC. This translates into CTSSFGGYGYGYTF.

In this sample, this clonotype turned up many times. J is TRBJ2-5 and V is TRBV27; 9 nucleotides align to TRBD2. Germline CDR1 reads MNHEY; CDR2 reads SMNVEV (reference sequence). This CDR3 is 14 amino acids long. Trimming at V came to 6 bases and at J to 4 bases, leaving 6 bases not matched to a gene. CDR3 DNA: TGTGCCAGCAGGCCGGGACTAGCAGGAGAGACCCAGTACTTC. It translates to CASRPGLAGETQYF.

In this sample, this clonotype turned up many times. The junction shows a germline mismatch at one end, possibly a read error. This sequence joins TRBV7-7 and TRBJ2-5; 11 positions match TRBD1. The length of the CDR3 is 13 residues. Germline V gives CDR1 SSHAT, CDR2 FNYEAQ (reference sequence). This CDR3 reads CASSSGTGGAQYF. For the CDR3, the DNA is TGTGCTAGCAGCTCCGGGACAGGGGGAGCCCAGTACTTC.

This clonotype was detected many times. The genes are TRBV5-1 and TRBJ2-7; D might be TRBD1 or TRBD2, each matching 6 bases. Trimming cost V 1 base and J 3 bases, with 11 bases left between them. CDR3 length: 14 residues. Germline values: CDR1 SGHRS, CDR2 YFSETQ. CDR3 loop: CASSLRGTYYEQYF. In DNA, the CDR3 is TGCGCCAGCAGCTTGAGGGGGACTTACTACGAGCAGTACTTC. The full variable domain, with the rest looked up from reference TRBV5-1 and TRBJ2-7, is KAGVTQTPRYLIKTRGQQVTLSCSPISGHRSVSWYQQTPGQGLQFLFEYFSETQRNKGNFPGRFSGRQFSNSRSEMNVSTLELGDSALYLCASSLRGTYYEQYFGPGTRLTVT.

This clonotype was recorded a few times. The chain recombines TRBV2 with TRBJ1-2; D might be TRBD1 (6 bases). Germline CDR1 reads SNHLY; CDR2 reads FYNNEI. This CDR3 is built from 15 residues. V gave up 2 bases and J gave up 3 bases, with 13 bases separating them. Here the CDR3 DNA reads TGTGCCAGCAGTGAAAATGCAGGGGAGCACTATGGCTACACCTTC. The encoded protein is CASSENAGEHYGYTF. The full variable domain, completed using reference TRBV2 and TRBJ1-2, is EPEVTQTPSHQVTQMGQEVILRCVPISNHLYFYWYRQILGQKVEFLVSFYNNEISEKSEIFDDQFSVERPDGSNFTLKIRSTKLEDSAMYFCASSENAGEHYGYTFGSGTRLTVV.

This clonotype was observed many times. The chain has TRBV10-2 and TRBJ1-4; the D is unclear. The CDR3 consists of 13 residues. Trimming took 2 bases from V and 1 from J, leaving 2 bases between them. The germline V gene has CDR1 WSHSY and CDR2 SAAADI. The CDR3 here is CASSEITNEKLFF. CDR3 bases: TGCGCCAGCAGTGAGATAACTAATGAAAAACTGTTTTTT.

This clonotype was seen repeatedly, ten times or more. V usage is TRBV15 and J usage is TRBJ1-4; D remains unclear. V lost 0 bases, J lost 5 bases, and 7 bases lay in between. The germline gives CDR1 LNHNV, CDR2 YYDKDF (reference sequence). This CDR3 region has 14 residues. The CDR3 DNA is TGTGCCACCAGCAGAGATGTACCAAATGAAAAACTGTTTTTT. It specifies CATSRDVPNEKLFF.

The V call is TRBV5-1, the J call TRBJ1-1; perhaps TRBD1 as D (6 bases). Per germline, CDR1 SGHRS and CDR2 YFSETQ. This CDR3 contains 16 residues. V lost 4 bases, J lost 4 bases, and 20 bases lay in between. In DNA, the CDR3 is TGCGCCAGCAGCAAAGGGACACTCTTGGTGACCACTGAAGCTTTCTTT. Its translation is CASSKGTLLVTTEAFF.

There are many counts of this clonotype. V and J are TRBV29-1 and TRBJ2-3; TRBD2 agrees at 14 bases. Trimming removed 5 bases from V and 5 bases from J; junction bases left unmatched: 3. Germline V lookup: CDR1 SQVTM, CDR2 ANQGSEA. CDR3 length equals 14 residues. CDR3 residues: CSVSGTSGRDTQYF. The CDR3 DNA reads TGCAGCGTTTCCGGGACTAGCGGGAGAGATACGCAGTATTTT.

The rearrangement links TRBV28 to TRBJ1-4, with a weak D call TRBD1 (6 bases). CDR1 MDHEN and CDR2 SYDVKM come from the germline V gene. CDR3 size: 15 residues. With 6 bases removed from V and 5 bases from J, the gap between germline ends came to 16 bases. CDR3 loop: CASRVPDRRNEKLFF. CDR3 bases: TGTGCCAGCAGAGTACCCGACAGGAGAAATGAAAAACTGTTTTTT.

In this sample, this clonotype turned up a few times. J is TRBJ1-2 and V is TRBV5-1, with D perhaps TRBD1 (5 bases). This CDR3 region has 15 residues. Deletions cut 4 bases from V and 3 bases from J, with 16 bases between. The germline V gene encodes CDR1 SGHRS and CDR2 YFSETQ. CDR3 in DNA: TGCGCCAGCAGCCCCCGGACTCCGGGGCACTATGGCTACACCTTC. This codes for CASSPRTPGHYGYTF.

In this sample, this clonotype turned up many times. The chain recombines TRBV18 with TRBJ1-5, with no clear D. The CDR3 covers 13 residues. The germline V and J ends were trimmed by 6 bases and 0 bases, with 6 bases remaining between them. Per germline, CDR1 KGHSH and CDR2 LQKENI. The CDR3 here is CASSIGSNQPQHF. CDR3 DNA: TGTGCCAGCTCGATAGGTAGCAATCAGCCCCAGCATTTT.

CDR3 protein: CASSERLGADTQYF. The CDR3 DNA follows: TGTGCCAGCAGTGAGCGGCTGGGTGCAGATACGCAGTATTTT. This sequence joins TRBV6-2 or TRBV6-3 and TRBJ2-3; a weak D match, TRBD2 (5 bases). From germline, CDR1 is MNHEY and CDR2 SVGEGT. With 5 bases removed from V and 4 bases from J, the gap between germline ends came to 13 bases. The CDR3 sequence is 14 residues long.